Each of the 27 T cell receptor beta chains below was sequenced from the same sample in a study of T-cell reconstitution after alpha-beta-depleted transplantation in children (TCRdb year 2016). Receptor amplification or capture employed PCR. Sequenced on an Illumina HiSeq 2500. To normalize quantification of the TCRbeta repertoire, the TCR libraries were built with molecular barcoding that relied on unique molecular identifiers. TCRdb trimmed public reads at Q25 via fastp, called clones via MiXCR and kept in-frame beta chains. Each entry is one CDR3 protein sequence, shown with its most common DNA and genes. The table for this sample lists 500,000 to 600,000 distinct CDR3 sequences; over 25% of them were counted only once. In total, the top ten clones hold roughly 2.5% of the sample. Source: PBMCs from the stem cell graft donor, taken from the stem cell graft. Receptor source: a human donor who donated a stem cell graft to a child with aplastic anemia.

The rearrangement links TRBV29-1 to TRBJ2-3, with D hard to call. Germline-derived CDR1 and CDR2 are SQVTM and ANQGSEA. The CDR3 is 14 residues long. Between the trimmed V and J ends, which lost 6 bases and 0 bases, there was a span of 13 bases. The CDR3 nucleotides are TGCAGCGTAGGACGTGTCAGAAGCACAGATACGCAGTATTTT. It translates to CSVGRVRSTDTQYF.

This clonotype occurred a few times. V and J are TRBV18 and TRBJ2-7, with D perhaps matching TRBD2 (6 bases). Germline V gene data show CDR1 as KGHSH and CDR2 as LQKENI. The CDR3 is 13 residues long. Trimming removed 3 bases at V and 7 bases at J, with 13 bases between. CDR3 loop: CASSPLTSGEQYV. CDR3 nucleotides: TGTGCCAGCTCACCCTTGACTAGTGGGGAGCAGTACGTC.

The genes are TRBV29-1 and TRBJ1-1, with TRBD1 matching over 12 bases. CDR1 and CDR2 (germline): SQVTM, ANQGSEA. This CDR3 has 16 amino acids. With 7 bases clipped from V and 1 base from J, the junction kept 10 bases outside the gene matches. The CDR3 spells CSASGTGGTRNTEAFF. CDR3 bases: TGCAGCGCCTCCGGGACAGGGGGCACAAGGAACACTGAAGCTTTCTTT. The whole variable domain, filled in from reference TRBV29-1 and TRBJ1-1, reads SAVISQKPSRDICQRGTSLTIQCQVDSQVTMMFWYRQQPGQSLTLIATANQGSEATYESGFVIDKFPISRPNLTFSTLTVSNMSPEDSSIYLCSASGTGGTRNTEAFFGQGTRLTVV.

A single count supports this clonotype. V gene TRBV20-1 combines with J gene TRBJ2-7; no clear D gene. Trimming stripped 1 base from V and 0 bases from J, with 13 bases between. The CDR3 totals 15 residues. Germline CDR1 is DFQATT and CDR2 is SNEGSKA (reference sequence). The CDR3 is CSARAVTWHSYEQYF. CDR3 bases: TGCAGTGCTAGAGCAGTTACATGGCACTCCTACGAGCAGTACTTC.

V is TRBV20-1 and J is TRBJ2-1; 13 bases map to TRBD2. V shed 1 base and J 0 bases; nucleotides not matched to a gene: 0. Per germline, CDR1 DFQATT and CDR2 SNEGSKA (reference sequence). This CDR3 has 16 amino acids. The CDR3: CSARGTSGSSYNEQFF. CDR3 sequence (DNA): TGCAGTGCTAGAGGGACTAGCGGGAGCTCCTACAATGAGCAGTTCTTC.

There are a few counts of this clonotype. This chain joins TRBV6-1 and TRBJ2-2; maybe TRBD2 (5 bases). Germline CDR1 is MNHNS and CDR2 is SASEGT. The CDR3 has 13 residues. Deletions cut 10 bases from V and 6 bases from J, with 15 bases between. The CDR3 DNA follows: TGTGCCACCGCGCTAGCTCGCGCCGGGGAGCTGTTTTTT. Translated: CATALARAGELFF.

The rearrangement uses TRBV6-5 and TRBJ1-1; D is undetermined. Deletions cut 4 bases from V and 5 bases from J, with 17 bases between. This CDR3 spans 15 amino acids. Germline V gives CDR1 MNHEY, CDR2 SVGAGI. The CDR3 sequence is CASSSSDSGTTEAFF. CDR3 nucleotide sequence: TGTGCCAGCAGTTCCTCGGACTCGGGAACAACTGAAGCTTTCTTT.

This clonotype showed up just a few times. V and J are TRBV20-1 and TRBJ2-3; D possibly corresponds to TRBD2 (7 bases). Looked up from germline, CDR1 is DFQATT and CDR2 is SNEGSKA (reference sequence). V was clipped by 2 bases and J by 3 bases, with 12 bases between them. This CDR3 has 14 amino acids. In DNA, the CDR3 is TGCAGTGCTAGAAGGGGGGGGCGGACAGATACGCAGTATTTT. Encoded protein: CSARRGGRTDTQYF.

V gene TRBV20-1 combines with J gene TRBJ2-3; D remains unclear. Trimming took off 3 bases at V and 4 bases at J, with 14 bases between the two ends. Germline assignment: CDR1 DFQATT and CDR2 SNEGSKA (reference sequence). The CDR3 covers 14 residues. The CDR3 region is CSASWPGVPDTQYF. Here the CDR3 DNA reads TGCAGTGCTAGTTGGCCAGGCGTCCCAGATACGCAGTATTTT.

This clonotype was observed at least ten times. The chain is built from TRBV20-1 and TRBJ1-6, with D maybe TRBD1 (5 bases). Deletions cut 0 bases from V and 9 bases from J, with 12 bases between. Germline V gene sequence: CDR1 DFQATT, CDR2 SNEGSKA (reference sequence). The CDR3 covers 14 residues. CDR3 sequence (DNA): TGCAGTGCTAGAGATTATGGGCAGGGTTCACCCCTCCACTTT. It translates to CSARDYGQGSPLHF.

This chain connects TRBV19 to TRBJ2-5, with TRBD2 identical over 8 bases. The CDR3 spans 17 residues. The germline CDR1 and CDR2 sequences are LNHDA and SQIVND (reference sequence). V lost 5 bases, J lost 1 base, and 12 bases stayed unmatched. The CDR3 nucleotides read TGTGCCAGTAGTCTCGCCGCTCGGGGGGGCTCCCAAGAGACCCAGTACTTC. Its protein is CASSLAARGGSQETQYF.

This clonotype was found a few times. This chain joins TRBV2 and TRBJ2-7, with TRBD1 as a possible D gene (6 bases). The CDR3 contains 15 residues. Germline CDR1 reads SNHLY; CDR2 reads FYNNEI. Trimming cost V 0 bases and J 5 bases, with 14 bases left between them. The CDR3 region has the DNA TGTGCCAGCAGTGAAGCGATTACAGGGTACAACGAGCAGTACGTC. Translation: CASSEAITGYNEQYV.

This clonotype was recorded a few times. The chain is built from TRBV29-1 and TRBJ2-1; D is possibly TRBD2 (6 bases). V lost 6 bases and J lost 12, with 24 bases in between. Germline V gives CDR1 SQVTM, CDR2 ANQGSEA. The CDR3 sequence is 14 residues long. The CDR3 here is CSVAREQLRSGQFF. In DNA form, the CDR3 reads TGCAGCGTGGCCCGGGAGCAGCTACGGTCAGGGCAGTTCTTC.

This clonotype was counted between two and nine times. The chain has TRBV4-1 and TRBJ1-2; no reliable D call. Trimming pared 2 bases from V and 6 bases from J, leaving 10 bases between. Germline CDR1 MGHRA, CDR2 YSYEKL. CDR3 length equals 13 residues. DNA of the CDR3: TGCGCCAGCAGCCAAATCATTACGGATGGCTACACCTTC. It yields the protein CASSQIITDGYTF.

V and J are TRBV5-6 and TRBJ1-6, with D hard to call. This CDR3 has 12 residues. From germline, CDR1 is SGHDT and CDR2 YYEEEE. V lost 4 bases and J 10 bases, leaving 9 bases between the germline ends. CDR3 DNA sequence: TGTGCCAGCAGCATATCAGACTCACCCCTCCACTTT. Its protein product is CASSISDSPLHF.

The V call is TRBV7-2, the J call TRBJ2-1; 7 bases fit TRBD1. Unmatched junction bases numbered 8, after V lost 3 bases and J lost 3 bases. From germline, CDR1 is SGHTA and CDR2 FQGNSA. The CDR3 length is 16 residues. CDR3: CASSFAGTELYNEQFF. The CDR3 DNA follows: TGTGCCAGCAGCTTCGCCGGGACAGAGCTCTACAATGAGCAGTTCTTC.

The V gene is TRBV6-1, the J gene TRBJ2-2; D uncertain. The V end lost 1 base, the J end lost 2 bases, and 5 bases lay between the germline ends. The CDR3 totals 14 residues. CDR1 is MNHNS, CDR2 SASEGT, per germline. The CDR3 bases are TGTGCCAGCAGTGAAGTTGCCAACACCGGGGAGCTGTTTTTT. It codes for CASSEVANTGELFF.

The chain is built from TRBV6-1 and TRBJ1-5; D gene unclear. The V end lost 0 bases, the J end lost 1 base, and 7 bases lay between the germline ends. Germline V gene sequence: CDR1 MNHNS, CDR2 SASEGT. This CDR3 contains 15 residues. The CDR3 protein is CASSEADGSNQPQHF. CDR3 coding DNA: TGTGCCAGCAGTGAAGCGGACGGCAGCAATCAGCCCCAGCATTTT.

V usage is TRBV5-1 and J usage is TRBJ2-5, with unresolved D. Germline CDR1 reads SGHRS; CDR2 reads YFSETQ. The V end was cut by 4 bases, the J end by 4 bases, with 14 bases between. The CDR3 is made up of 14 amino acids. The CDR3 DNA reads TGCGCCAGCAGCCGCCGCGCCCTTGCAGAGACCCAGTACTTC. It is translated as CASSRRALAETQYF.

This clonotype has a handful of counts. The V gene is TRBV10-3, the J gene TRBJ2-7, with 9 bases that match TRBD2. CDR1 ENHRY and CDR2 SYGVKD come from the germline V gene. Trimming cost V 3 bases and J 6 bases; bases outside gene matches: 3. CDR3 length: 13 residues. Written as DNA, the CDR3 is TGTGCCATCAGTGAATCGACTAGCGGCGAGCAGTACGTC. Translating it yields CAISESTSGEQYV.

The rearrangement links TRBV28 to TRBJ2-6; no clear D. The CDR3 is 13 residues long. CDR1 is MDHEN, CDR2 SYDVKM, per germline. V was pared by 8 bases and J by 2 bases, with 7 bases between. CDR3 nucleotide sequence: TGTGCCAGCGCCAGAGCTGGGGCCAACGTCCTGACTTTC. Translated, it gives CASARAGANVLTF. Variable domain in full (rest from reference TRBV28 and TRBJ2-6): DVKVTQSSRYLVKRTGEKVFLECVQDMDHENMFWYRQDPGLGLRLIYFSYDVKMKEKGDIPEGYSVSREKKERFSLILESASTNQTSMYLCASARAGANVLTFGAGSRLTVL.

A single count supports this clonotype. This chain links TRBV9 with TRBJ2-7; weak D call: TRBD2 (6 bases). CDR1 and CDR2 (germline): SGDLS, YYNGEE. The CDR3 has 15 amino acids. Trimming took 4 bases from V and 0 from J, leaving 14 bases between them. The DNA of the CDR3 is TGTGCCAGCAGCCGGGACTCCTGGAGCTCCTACGAGCAGTACGTC. As protein: CASSRDSWSSYEQYV.

V and J are TRBV7-6 and TRBJ2-7; 14 nucleotides line up with TRBD2. There are 17 residues in the CDR3. With 4 bases clipped from V and 4 bases from J, the junction kept 9 bases outside the gene matches. Per germline, CDR1 SGHVS and CDR2 FNYEAQ. The DNA of the CDR3 is TGTGCCAGCAGCTCCGGACTAGCGGGAGGCAAGTTTTACGAGCAGTACTTC. It translates to CASSSGLAGGKFYEQYF.

V and J are TRBV10-2 and TRBJ1-1; perhaps TRBD1 as D (6 bases). V was trimmed by 5 bases and J by 6 bases, leaving 13 bases between them. Germline V gives CDR1 WSHSY, CDR2 SAAADI. There are 13 residues in the CDR3. The CDR3, as DNA: TGCGCCAGCAGTTCTAGGGGGGCGTCTGAAGCTTTCTTT. It is translated as CASSSRGASEAFF.

The chain couples TRBV6-2 or TRBV6-3 to TRBJ2-1; D may correspond to TRBD1 or TRBD2 (5 bases each). The CDR3 has 16 amino acids. Germline CDR1 and CDR2: MNHEY and SVGEGT. With 3 bases removed from V and 3 bases from J, the gap between germline ends came to 15 bases. CDR3 protein: CASSYRRDPLYNEQFF. DNA for the CDR3: TGTGCCAGCAGTTATAGACGGGACCCCCTCTACAATGAGCAGTTCTTC.

This clonotype was detected a few times. For the CDR3, the DNA is TGTGCCAGCAGTGAAGATTCCCGGTACGAGCAGTACGTC. Residues: CASSEDSRYEQYV. The gene calls are TRBV2 and TRBJ2-7; D not resolved. In germline, CDR1 is SNHLY, CDR2 FYNNEI. Trimming pared 1 base from V and 4 bases from J, leaving 8 bases between. The CDR3 runs to 13 residues.

The V gene is TRBV9, the J gene TRBJ2-1, with D possibly matching TRBD2 (7 bases). The germline V gene encodes CDR1 SGDLS and CDR2 YYNGEE. The V and J ends lost 2 bases and 0 bases respectively, with 21 bases between them. The CDR3 sequence is 19 residues long. CDR3 in amino acids: CASSVGGPRGLSSYNEQFF. In nucleotides, the CDR3 is TGTGCCAGCAGCGTGGGGGGGCCCAGGGGACTTTCCTCCTACAATGAGCAGTTCTTC. The full variable domain, its missing parts supplied by reference TRBV9 and TRBJ2-1, is DSGVTQTPKHLITATGQRVTLRCSPRSGDLSVYWYQQSLDQGLQFLIQYYNGEERAKGNILERFSAQQFPDLHSELNLSSLELGDSALYFCASSVGGPRGLSSYNEQFFGPGTRLTVL.